The present T cell receptor beta chain was sequenced within a study of cytomegalovirus exposure and HLA in healthy donors. Overall study: Clustering assigned approximately 78% of the approximately 390 genotyped donors to the Caucasian-associated ancestry cluster. Study-wide points: Several of the most significant clusters were apparently associated with common viral pathogens in a later analysis. Available immune exposure information was restricted to CMV serostatus only.

Vbeta (60) and Jbeta (13) primers were used in the PCR. Generated by immunoSEQ multiplex PCR, the TCRdb table keeps only in-frame clones and is missing some. The repertoire holds about 170,000 clones, approximately 82% seen once, with roughly 1.5% in the top ten. Despite likely unrecorded immune exposures, the donors were nominally healthy at the time of sampling. Trimming cost V 6 bases and J 4 bases; bases outside gene matches: 9. The CDR3 sequence is 15 residues long. Per the germline V gene, CDR1 is MNHEY and CDR2 is SVGAGI. Details on this clone: The antigen is not known.

What was sequenced was PBMCs. The receptor's source is a male donor in good health and CMV-seronegative. V gene TRBV6-5 combines with J gene TRBJ2-3; 8 bases map to TRBD2. The CDR3 is CASRDGGGWADTQYF. CDR3 DNA: TGTGCCAGCAGGGACGGCGGGGGGTGGGCAGATACGCAGTATTTT.